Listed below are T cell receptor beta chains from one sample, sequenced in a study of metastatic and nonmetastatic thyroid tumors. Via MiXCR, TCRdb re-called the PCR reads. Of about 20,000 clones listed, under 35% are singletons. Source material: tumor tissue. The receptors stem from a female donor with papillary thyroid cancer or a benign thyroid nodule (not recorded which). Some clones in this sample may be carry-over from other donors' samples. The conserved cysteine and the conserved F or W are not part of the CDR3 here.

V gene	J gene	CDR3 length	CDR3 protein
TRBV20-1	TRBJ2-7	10	SAGRFPYEQY
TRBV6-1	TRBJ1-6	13	ASSPDAGYNSPLH
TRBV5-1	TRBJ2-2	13	ASSVQGLNTGELF
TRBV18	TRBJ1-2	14	ASSPLVQGENYGYT
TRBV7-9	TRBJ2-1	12	ASSLSGATNEQF
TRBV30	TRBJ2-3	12	AWRVSGGADTQY
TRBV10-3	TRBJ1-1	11	AFSESLNTEAF
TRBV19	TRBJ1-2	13	ATNTNGQANYGYT
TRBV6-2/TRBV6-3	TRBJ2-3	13	ASSYGRPSTDTQY
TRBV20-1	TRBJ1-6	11	SATGRNNSPLH
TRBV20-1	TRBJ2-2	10	SAILRTGELF
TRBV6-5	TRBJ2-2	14	ASSWLQAEGPGELF
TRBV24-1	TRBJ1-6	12	ATRQSSYNSPLH
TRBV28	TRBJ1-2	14	ASSLSGEGINYGYT
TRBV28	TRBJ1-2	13	ASSYNRGGTYGYT
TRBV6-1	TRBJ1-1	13	ASSLSGGGWTEAF
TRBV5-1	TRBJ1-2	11	ASSLNGDYGYT
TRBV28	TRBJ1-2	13	ASSSPGTTLYGYT
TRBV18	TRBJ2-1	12	ASSWTSRYNEQF
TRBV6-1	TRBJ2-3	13	ASSGIAGASDTQY
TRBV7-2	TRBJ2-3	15	ASSLAPPLLSTDTQY
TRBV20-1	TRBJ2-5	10	SPLLGGETQY
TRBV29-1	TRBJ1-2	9	SGTDNYGYT
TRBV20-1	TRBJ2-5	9	SARDGETQY